These 30 T cell receptor beta chains share one sample of origin, sequenced in a study of cytotoxic CD8 clonotypes in ibrutinib-treated CLL. The table came from immunoSEQ multiplex PCR; TCRdb's copy has only in-frame clones and leaves some out. The data show fewer than 400,000 clones, 67% seen once. The specimen was PBMCs, collected after 36 months of ibrutinib treatment. These receptors were collected from a human donor with chronic lymphocytic leukemia.

This clone has only a few counts. The genes are TRBV19 and TRBJ2-1, with 7 positions matching TRBD2. The CDR3 runs to 14 residues. Trimming cost V 5 bases and J 6 bases; bases outside gene matches: 7. In germline, CDR1 is LNHDA, CDR2 SQIVND (reference sequence). CDR3 loop: CASSPQTSSNEQFF. In DNA, the CDR3 is TGTGCCAGTAGTCCGCAGACTAGCTCCAATGAGCAGTTCTTC.

This chain connects TRBV25-1 to TRBJ2-5, with D maybe TRBD1 (5 bases). CDR1 is MGHDK and CDR2 is SYGVNS in the germline V gene. Trimming removed 1 base from V and 9 bases from J, with 12 bases in between. The CDR3 totals 13 residues. CDR3 sequence (DNA): TGTGCCAGCAGTGAATGGGGCCCAAATGCCCAGTACTTC. As protein: CASSEWGPNAQYF.

This clone was detected only a few times. The gene calls are TRBV4-1 and TRBJ1-6; TRBD1 matches 7 bases. Losses at the gene ends were 1 base for V and 9 bases for J; bases not matched to a gene: 3. CDR1 and CDR2 from the germline V gene are MGHRA and YSYEKL. CDR3 length: 14 amino acids. The DNA of the CDR3 is TGCGCCAGCAGCCAAGTAACAGGGGTTTCACCCCTCCACTTT. Translating it yields CASSQVTGVSPLHF.

The chain couples TRBV6-5 to TRBJ2-7; D may be TRBD1 (6 bases). V was cut by 0 bases and J by 2 bases, with 14 bases left in between. Germline lookup yields CDR1 MNHEY and CDR2 SVGAGI. The CDR3 runs 16 residues. The CDR3 protein is CASSYSSTGWAYEQYF. In DNA form, the CDR3 reads TGTGCCAGCAGTTACTCTAGTACAGGGTGGGCCTACGAGCAGTACTTC.

This rearrangement joins TRBV18 to TRBJ2-7, with a possible D match to TRBD1 (6 bases). Germline V gene sequence: CDR1 KGHSH, CDR2 LQKENI. Trimming removed 0 bases at V and 6 bases at J, with 12 bases between. The CDR3 contains 14 residues. The CDR3 DNA follows: TGTGCCAGCTCACCACCACAGGGAGCGGTCGAGCAGTACTTC. It codes for CASSPPQGAVEQYF.

This rearrangement joins TRBV13 to TRBJ1-1; 7 nucleotides line up with TRBD1. The trim removed 6 bases at V and 5 bases at J, leaving 3 bases unmatched. The CDR3 sequence is 12 residues long. Germline V CDR1 and CDR2: PRHDT, FYEKMQ (reference sequence). The CDR3 bases are TGTGCCAGCAGTTTACAGGGGACTGAAGCTTTCTTT. It translates to CASSLQGTEAFF.

This chain connects TRBV20-1 to TRBJ2-1; D is ambiguous. The CDR3 consists of 11 residues. V was clipped by 6 bases and J by 3 bases, with 6 bases between them. The germline CDR1 and CDR2 sequences are DFQATT and SNEGSKA (reference sequence). The CDR3 loop reads CSAINYNEQFF. The CDR3 DNA reads TGCAGTGCAATAAACTACAATGAGCAGTTCTTC.

The chain recombines TRBV15 with TRBJ1-2, with D tentatively TRBD1 (5 bases). The CDR3 is made up of 13 amino acids. The germline V gene encodes CDR1 LNHNV and CDR2 YYDKDF (reference sequence). V dropped 4 bases and J dropped 7 bases, with 13 bases sitting between them. The CDR3 nucleotides are TGTGCCACCAGCATAGGGCCCCAGGGTGGCTACACCTTC. Amino acids: CATSIGPQGGYTF.

This clone was observed a single time. The rearrangement links TRBV5-1 to TRBJ2-3; 9 positions match TRBD2. Germline V CDR1 and CDR2: SGHRS, YFSETQ. Trimming took 5 bases from V and 4 from J; bases not matched to a gene: 5. This CDR3 is built from 14 residues. CDR3: CASRVRGGPDTQYF. The CDR3 DNA follows: TGCGCCAGCAGGGTGCGGGGGGGCCCAGATACGCAGTATTTT. Drawing the rest from reference TRBV5-1 and TRBJ2-3, the complete variable domain is KAGVTQTPRYLIKTRGQQVTLSCSPISGHRSVSWYQQTPGQGLQFLFEYFSETQRNKGNFPGRFSGRQFSNSRSEMNVSTLELGDSALYLCASRVRGGPDTQYFGPGTRLTVL.

The chain carries TRBV4-1 and TRBJ2-5; 9 bases are shared with TRBD2. The ends lost 1 base at V and 0 bases at J; junction bases unmatched: 9. This CDR3 has 18 amino acids. CDR1 and CDR2 from the germline V gene are MGHRA and YSYEKL. Here the CDR3 reads CASSQGSRGGKDQETQYF. CDR3 in DNA: TGCGCCAGCAGCCAAGGGTCGCGGGGGGGCAAGGACCAAGAGACCCAGTACTTC.

This CDR3 reads CASRLLLQGAGELFF. Written as DNA, the CDR3 is TGTGCCAGCAGACTACTGTTACAGGGAGCCGGGGAGCTGTTTTTT. J is TRBJ2-2 and V is TRBV5-5, with D perhaps matching TRBD1 (6 bases). Trimming took 5 bases from V and 6 from J, leaving 17 bases between them. CDR1 is SGHKS and CDR2 is YYEKEE in the germline V gene (reference sequence). The CDR3 runs 15 residues.

This clone has a handful of counts. The chain links TRBV28 to TRBJ2-7; unclear D gene. Looked up from germline, CDR1 is MDHEN and CDR2 is SYDVKM. The CDR3 extends over 12 amino acids. Trimming cost V 2 bases and J 4 bases, with 6 bases left between them. The DNA for the CDR3 is TGTGCCAGCAGTTTAACGGTTTACGAGCAGTACTTC. As protein: CASSLTVYEQYF.

The V gene is TRBV19, the J gene TRBJ2-7; 12 nucleotides line up with TRBD2. The CDR3 covers 17 residues. The J segment lost 1 base and the V segment lost 3 bases, leaving 7 bases of the junction unmatched. Germline CDR1 LNHDA, CDR2 SQIVND (reference sequence). The CDR3 region has the DNA TGTGCCAGTAGTATTGTGACTAGCGGGAGAAATTCCTACGAGCAGTACTTC. Translation: CASSIVTSGRNSYEQYF.

The V gene is TRBV4-1, the J gene TRBJ2-7, with D hard to call. The CDR3 has 14 residues. V was trimmed by 0 bases and J by 3 bases, leaving 9 bases between them. Germline-derived CDR1 and CDR2 are MGHRA and YSYEKL. The CDR3 bases are TGCGCCAGCAGCCAAGAGTTTACCGGCTACGAGCAGTACTTC. Translated: CASSQEFTGYEQYF.

The V and J genes are TRBV4-1 and TRBJ1-2; D is possibly TRBD1 (5 bases). The CDR3 is made up of 18 amino acids. Trimming pared 3 bases from V and 4 bases from J, leaving 24 bases between. Germline V gives CDR1 MGHRA, CDR2 YSYEKL. The CDR3 DNA is TGCGCCAGCAGCCACCCGAAGGGACGCTTATTAACATTCTATGGCTACACCTTC. It is translated as CASSHPKGRLLTFYGYTF.

This sequence joins TRBV7-2 and TRBJ2-3; D call uncertain. Trimming shortened V by 5 bases and J by 0 bases, and 6 bases separated the two germline ends. The germline V gene encodes CDR1 SGHTA and CDR2 FQGNSA. The CDR3 sequence is 13 residues long. CDR3 residues: CASSRHSTDTQYF. The CDR3 nucleotides are TGTGCCAGCAGCCGACACAGCACAGATACGCAGTATTTT.

This clone was detected only a few times. The V gene is TRBV9, the J gene TRBJ1-2; tentatively, D is TRBD1 (5 bases). The ends were cut back, 0 bases at V and 3 bases at J, with 9 bases in the middle. The CDR3 sequence is 14 residues long. Germline V lookup: CDR1 SGDLS, CDR2 YYNGEE. CDR3 nucleotide sequence: TGTGCCAGCAGCGTAGCGGACACGTACTATGGCTACACCTTC. It specifies CASSVADTYYGYTF. The whole variable domain, filled in from reference TRBV9 and TRBJ1-2, reads DSGVTQTPKHLITATGQRVTLRCSPRSGDLSVYWYQQSLDQGLQFLIQYYNGEERAKGNILERFSAQQFPDLHSELNLSSLELGDSALYFCASSVADTYYGYTFGSGTRLTVV.

The chain links TRBV28 to TRBJ2-7; D remains ambiguous. Deletions cut 1 base from V and 7 bases from J, with 5 bases between. This CDR3 comprises 11 residues. Germline assignment: CDR1 MDHEN and CDR2 SYDVKM. As DNA, the CDR3 is TGTGCCAGCAGTTTATCAAGGGAGCAGTACTTC. Translated: CASSLSREQYF. Variable domain in full (rest from reference TRBV28 and TRBJ2-7): DVKVTQSSRYLVKRTGEKVFLECVQDMDHENMFWYRQDPGLGLRLIYFSYDVKMKEKGDIPEGYSVSREKKERFSLILESASTNQTSMYLCASSLSREQYFGPGTRLTVT.

The V gene is TRBV28, the J gene TRBJ2-7; D may match TRBD1 or TRBD2 (5 bases each). The CDR3 is 15 amino acids. V was clipped by 7 bases and J by 4 bases, with 20 bases between them. Looked up from germline, CDR1 is MDHEN and CDR2 is SYDVKM. CDR3 protein: CASTFGTPQLYEQYF. DNA of the CDR3: TGTGCCAGCACCTTCGGGACCCCTCAGCTGTACGAGCAGTACTTC.

This chain links TRBV18 with TRBJ2-6, with a weak D call TRBD1 (5 bases). The CDR3 length is 16 residues. The ends were cut back, 4 bases at V and 2 bases at J, with 12 bases in the middle. CDR1 and CDR2 from the germline V gene are KGHSH and LQKENI. This chain's CDR3 is CASSRRDSPGANVLTF. CDR3 coding DNA: TGTGCCAGCTCACGCCGTGACAGTCCTGGGGCCAACGTCCTGACTTTC.

V and J are TRBV4-1 and TRBJ2-3; no reliable D call. The CDR3 has 14 amino acids. Germline V gives CDR1 MGHRA, CDR2 YSYEKL. Trimming took 3 bases from V and 6 from J, leaving 13 bases between them. CDR3 bases: TGCGCCAGCAGCCATCAAGACCCGTCGGATACGCAGTATTTT. This sequence encodes CASSHQDPSDTQYF.

The rearrangement joins TRBV6-5 to TRBJ1-2; D is undetermined. V was shortened by 6 bases and J by 4 bases, with 15 bases between the two germline ends. The CDR3 covers 14 residues. Germline CDR1 and CDR2: MNHEY and SVGAGI. This chain's CDR3 is CASRQNDNLYGYTF. Here the CDR3 DNA reads TGTGCCAGCAGACAAAATGACAATCTCTATGGCTACACCTTC.

This clone was observed a handful of times. The chain couples TRBV19 to TRBJ1-1; unclear D gene. V lost 0 bases and J lost 9, with 8 bases in between. The CDR3 has 12 residues. Per germline, CDR1 LNHDA and CDR2 SQIVND (reference sequence). CDR3 sequence reads: CASSIERTQAFF. The CDR3 DNA sequence: TGTGCCAGTAGTATAGAGAGGACTCAAGCTTTCTTT.

CDR3 in amino acids: CASSLVPWETQYF. Here the CDR3 DNA reads TGTGCCAGCAGCTTGGTTCCATGGGAGACCCAGTACTTC. The chain is built from TRBV5-8 and TRBJ2-5; no definite D call. Germline assignment: CDR1 SGHTS and CDR2 YDEGEE. The V end was cut by 0 bases, the J end by 5 bases, with 8 bases between. The CDR3 loop spans 13 amino acids.

This chain uses TRBV29-1 with TRBJ2-7; the match to TRBD1 covers 9 bases. Germline V gene sequence: CDR1 SQVTM, CDR2 ANQGSEA. The CDR3 runs 13 residues. V was clipped by 6 bases and J by 2 bases; unmatched bases: 5. The CDR3 is CSVGDRVTYEQYF. The CDR3 nucleotides are TGCAGCGTGGGGGACAGGGTCACCTACGAGCAGTACTTC.

The V call is TRBV5-6, the J call TRBJ2-3; D not resolved. This CDR3 comprises 19 residues. V was pared by 1 base and J by 0 bases, with 21 bases between. Germline V gives CDR1 SGHDT, CDR2 YYEEEE. CDR3 nucleotide sequence: TGTGCCAGCAGCTTGTCCCCCTATTCGATCGATTTTAGCACAGATACGCAGTATTTT. Its translation is CASSLSPYSIDFSTDTQYF.

This chain connects TRBV2 to TRBJ1-5; D gene unclear. V lost 1 base and J lost 7, with 11 bases in between. The CDR3 consists of 14 residues. From germline, CDR1 is SNHLY and CDR2 FYNNEI. CDR3 coding DNA: TGTGCCAGCAGTGAAGGGCTGCGACTGCAGCCCCAGCATTTT. Its translation: CASSEGLRLQPQHF.

The chain employs TRBV6-5 and TRBJ1-4; TRBD1 is a possible D gene (5 bases). Looked up from germline, CDR1 is MNHEY and CDR2 is SVGAGI. The CDR3 length is 13 residues. Trimming removed 8 bases at V and 0 bases at J, with 7 bases between. CDR3 in amino acids: CASATATNEKLFF. DNA of the CDR3: TGTGCCAGCGCGACAGCAACTAATGAAAAACTGTTTTTT.

This clone was seen only a few times. The chain carries TRBV18 and TRBJ2-7; D may be TRBD2 (5 bases). Germline V gene lookup returns CDR1 KGHSH and CDR2 LQKENI. Trimming pared 3 bases from V and 7 bases from J, leaving 13 bases between. This CDR3 is built from 13 residues. The CDR3, as DNA: TGTGCCAGCTCACCTTCGGGGAGAGAGGAGCAGTACTTC. This gives the protein CASSPSGREEQYF.

Details on this clone: Other DNA sequences within the sample encode an identical CDR3. The gene calls are TRBV6-6 and TRBJ2-3; D ambiguous. Germline assignment: CDR1 MNHNY and CDR2 SVGAGI (reference sequence). Trimming removed 0 bases at V and 5 bases at J, with 0 bases between. The CDR3 length is 11 residues. The CDR3 loop reads CASSYSDTQYF. The CDR3 region has the DNA TGTGCCAGCAGTTACTCAGATACGCAGTATTTT.